These 13 T cell receptor beta chains originate from one sample sequenced in a study of blood T cell repertoires in COVID-19. TCRdb's table, derived via immunoSEQ multiplex PCR, lists solely in-frame clones and lacks some. The table has some 170,000 clones, around 85% seen once; the top ten hold 8.2%. The sequenced sample was peripheral blood. All receptors come from an older woman with acute or convalescent COVID-19.

This clone was recorded a few times. The gene calls are TRBV6-5 and TRBJ2-3, with D possibly matching TRBD1 (5 bases). Looked up from germline, CDR1 is MNHEY and CDR2 is SVGAGI. The V end lost 5 bases, the J end lost 4 bases, and 13 bases lay between the germline ends. CDR3 size: 14 residues. The CDR3 is CASSLYQGSDTQYF. The CDR3 nucleotides read TGTGCCAGCAGTCTATATCAGGGTTCAGATACGCAGTATTTT.

This clone was detected ten times or more. The sample has other DNA sequences that encode this CDR3 too. The chain employs TRBV7-8 and TRBJ2-4; D is possibly TRBD1 (5 bases). This CDR3 is 17 amino acids long. Germline CDR1 SGHVS, CDR2 FQNEAQ. The V end lost 1 base, the J end lost 0 bases, and 13 bases lay between the germline ends. CDR3 sequence (DNA): TGTGCCAGCAGCTTAGGCCCGAATAGGGGAGCCAAAAACATTCAGTACTTC. It translates to CASSLGPNRGAKNIQYF.

This chain uses TRBV2 with TRBJ1-1; TRBD1 might be the D (5 bases). The V gene's germline CDR1 is SNHLY and CDR2 FYNNEI. The CDR3 covers 14 residues. The V end lost 6 bases, the J end lost 1 base, and 12 bases lay between the germline ends. This CDR3 reads CASRPGGGNTEAFF. The CDR3 DNA follows: TGTGCCAGCAGACCCGGGGGGGGGAACACTGAAGCTTTCTTT.

The V gene is TRBV28, the J gene TRBJ1-5; 8 nucleotides match TRBD1. CDR3 size: 14 residues. The ends lost 1 base at V and 13 bases at J; junction bases unmatched: 9. CDR1 is MDHEN and CDR2 is SYDVKM in the germline V gene. This CDR3 reads CASSLFGQGPQQHF. The CDR3, as DNA: TGTGCCAGCAGTTTATTTGGACAGGGCCCCCAACAGCATTTT.

The chain carries TRBV6-5 and TRBJ1-2, with D uncertain. This CDR3 is 13 amino acids long. V was shortened by 6 bases and J by 3 bases, with 11 bases between the two germline ends. Germline assignment: CDR1 MNHEY and CDR2 SVGAGI. The CDR3 spells CASSPSLDYGYTF. Written as DNA, the CDR3 is TGTGCCAGCAGCCCGAGTCTTGACTATGGCTACACCTTC.

The genes are TRBV19 and TRBJ2-5; 9 nucleotides agree with TRBD1. Germline V lookup: CDR1 LNHDA, CDR2 SQIVND (reference sequence). V was pared by 6 bases and J by 1 base, with 3 bases of the junction left unmatched. This CDR3 spans 14 amino acids. CDR3 nucleotide sequence: TGTGCCAGTAGGCGACAGGGGGGCCAAGAGACCCAGTACTTC. This translates into CASRRQGGQETQYF.

The J gene is TRBJ2-7, the V gene TRBV2; TRBD2 matches 8 bases. Germline values: CDR1 SNHLY, CDR2 FYNNEI. With V trimmed by 6 bases and J by 7 bases, 11 bases remained unmatched. This CDR3 is 14 amino acids long. The CDR3 protein is CASRPAGAGEEQYF. The CDR3 DNA reads as TGTGCCAGCAGGCCCGCCGGAGCGGGAGAGGAGCAGTACTTC.

This chain links TRBV5-1 with TRBJ1-3; no clear D gene. CDR1 is SGHRS and CDR2 is YFSETQ in the germline V gene. The V and J ends lost 0 bases and 2 bases respectively, with 6 bases between them. This CDR3 region has 14 residues. The CDR3 sequence: CASSLASTGNTIYF. In DNA, the CDR3 is TGCGCCAGCAGCTTGGCCAGTACTGGAAACACCATATATTTT. Combining the CDR3 with reference TRBV5-1 and TRBJ1-3 gives the whole variable domain KAGVTQTPRYLIKTRGQQVTLSCSPISGHRSVSWYQQTPGQGLQFLFEYFSETQRNKGNFPGRFSGRQFSNSRSEMNVSTLELGDSALYLCASSLASTGNTIYFGEGSWLTVV.

The rearrangement links TRBV7-3 to TRBJ2-7; D may be TRBD2 (6 bases). V was cut by 2 bases and J by 3 bases, with 11 bases left in between. The CDR3 is made up of 14 amino acids. CDR1 SGHTA and CDR2 FQGTGA come from the germline V gene. CDR3 coding DNA: TGTGCCAGCAGCTTAGGGGGTAGCGGCTACGAGCAGTACTTC. Its translation is CASSLGGSGYEQYF.

This clone was detected only once. The CDR3 DNA follows: TGTGCCAGCAGTGGACCGGGACTCTACGAGCAGTACTTC. Translated, it gives CASSGPGLYEQYF. The chain couples TRBV6-6 to TRBJ2-7; tentative D call: TRBD2 (6 bases). V shed 5 bases and J shed 3 bases, with 11 bases lying between them. This CDR3 region has 13 residues. Germline loops: CDR1 MNHNY, CDR2 SVGAGI (reference sequence).

This chain joins TRBV7-3 and TRBJ2-2; the match to TRBD1 covers 7 bases. The CDR3 extends over 15 amino acids. After removal of 5 bases from V and 5 bases from J, the junction contained 8 bases not matched to a gene. Looked up from germline, CDR1 is SGHTA and CDR2 is FQGTGA. The CDR3 here is CASSPQGLETGELFF. The CDR3 bases are TGTGCCAGCAGCCCACAGGGGCTTGAGACCGGGGAGCTGTTTTTT.

This clone was recorded a few times. The chain has TRBV28 and TRBJ1-1; no reliable D call. Trimming cost V 7 bases and J 6 bases, with 9 bases left between them. This CDR3 contains 11 residues. The germline CDR1 and CDR2 sequences are MDHEN and SYDVKM. CDR3 DNA sequence: TGTGCCAGCACCCTCTGGCCTGAAGCTTTCTTT. Translated, it gives CASTLWPEAFF. Together with reference TRBV28 and TRBJ1-1, the CDR3 gives the full variable domain: DVKVTQSSRYLVKRTGEKVFLECVQDMDHENMFWYRQDPGLGLRLIYFSYDVKMKEKGDIPEGYSVSREKKERFSLILESASTNQTSMYLCASTLWPEAFFGQGTRLTVV.

This chain connects TRBV2 to TRBJ2-7; possible D gene TRBD1, 5 bases. Deletions cut 5 bases from V and 4 bases from J, with 15 bases between. The germline CDR1 and CDR2 sequences are SNHLY and FYNNEI. The CDR3 consists of 14 residues. The CDR3: CASSKGAIEYEQYF. The DNA for the CDR3 is TGTGCCAGCAGTAAAGGGGCCATTGAGTACGAGCAGTACTTC.